These 20 T cell receptor beta chains came from one sample sequenced in a study of CD4+ T cells in melanoma. Generated by immunoSEQ multiplex PCR, the TCRdb table keeps only in-frame clones and is missing some. The table shows about 140,000 clones, with around 90% occurring only once. The receptor source for this set is a human donor with melanoma.

The CDR3 DNA follows: TGTGCCAGCAGCCACGGACTAGCGGGGGCGGATACGCAGTATTTT. Its protein is CASSHGLAGADTQYF. This chain links TRBV5-4 with TRBJ2-3; 13 nucleotides agree with TRBD2. CDR3 length: 15 residues. Per the germline V gene, CDR1 is SGHNT and CDR2 is YYREEE (reference sequence). Trimming cost V 4 bases and J 6 bases; bases outside gene matches: 5.

The rearrangement uses TRBV5-1 and TRBJ1-4; D may be TRBD1 (5 bases). Trimming left V 4 bases short and J 8 bases short, with 12 bases between. CDR3 length equals 13 residues. From germline, CDR1 is SGHRS and CDR2 YFSETQ. CDR3 coding DNA: TGCGCCAGCAGCCCCCAGGGACGGGAAAAACTGTTTTTT. It is translated as CASSPQGREKLFF.

The chain joins TRBV6-5 to TRBJ2-2; D remains unclear. CDR1 and CDR2 from the germline V gene are MNHEY and SVGAGI. Trimming removed 6 bases from V and 0 bases from J, with 11 bases in between. The CDR3 consists of 15 residues. CDR3 sequence: CASSPRPANTGELFF. CDR3 DNA: TGTGCCAGCAGCCCTAGACCCGCGAACACCGGGGAGCTGTTTTTT.

The J gene is TRBJ2-7, the V gene TRBV30, with D maybe TRBD2 (7 bases). CDR1 is GTSNPN, CDR2 SVGIG, per germline (reference sequence). The CDR3 sequence is 12 residues long. Trimming stripped 5 bases from V and 7 bases from J, with 15 bases between. CDR3 nucleotide sequence: TGTGCCTGGGATCGGGGGGCGCGGGAGCAGTACTTC. Amino acids: CAWDRGAREQYF.

In its sample, this clone was seen once. The V and J genes are TRBV4-1 and TRBJ2-1; D might be TRBD2 (6 bases). The length of the CDR3 is 17 residues. Germline assignment: CDR1 MGHRA and CDR2 YSYEKL. V was cut by 1 base and J by 0 bases, with 13 bases left in between. The CDR3 sequence: CASSQGSAGSSYNEQFF. The CDR3 bases are TGCGCCAGCAGCCAAGGCTCTGCGGGATCCTCCTACAATGAGCAGTTCTTC.

In DNA form, the CDR3 reads TGTGCCAGCTCACCACGGGTTGAGGGAGGGCAGTTCTTC. Its protein is CASSPRVEGGQFF. The gene calls are TRBV18 and TRBJ2-1; tentatively, D is TRBD2 (6 bases). With 1 base removed from V and 12 bases from J, the gap between germline ends came to 13 bases. This CDR3 spans 13 amino acids. Germline values: CDR1 KGHSH, CDR2 LQKENI. Full variable domain (rest looked up from reference TRBV18 and TRBJ2-1): NAGVMQNPRHLVRRRGQEARLRCSPMKGHSHVYWYRQLPEEGLKFMVYLQKENIIDESGMPKERFSAEFPKEGPSILRIQQVVRGDSAAYFCASSPRVEGGQFFGPGTRLTVL.

The chain employs TRBV5-6 and TRBJ2-7; 8 bases align to TRBD1. In germline, CDR1 is SGHDT, CDR2 YYEEEE. This CDR3 is built from 13 residues. V was pared by 4 bases and J by 5 bases, with 5 bases of the junction left unmatched. In DNA form, the CDR3 reads TGTGCCAGCAGCAGAGGACAGGGCGACGAGCAGTACTTC. Translated: CASSRGQGDEQYF. The whole variable domain, remainder taken from reference TRBV5-6 and TRBJ2-7, is DAGVTQSPTHLIKTRGQQVTLRCSPKSGHDTVSWYQQALGQGPQFIFQYYEEEERQRGNFPDRFSGHQFPNYSSELNVNALLLGDSALYLCASSRGQGDEQYFGPGTRLTVT.

The V gene is TRBV30, the J gene TRBJ2-2, with 8 bases lining up with TRBD1. CDR3 size: 13 residues. Germline CDR1 and CDR2: GTSNPN and SVGIG (reference sequence). Losses at the gene ends were 3 bases for V and 6 bases for J; bases not matched to a gene: 3. The CDR3 protein is CAWRDRVPGELFF. The CDR3 nucleotides are TGTGCCTGGAGGGACAGGGTCCCCGGGGAGCTGTTTTTT.

The chain links TRBV5-5 to TRBJ1-2, with TRBD1 identical over 12 bases. J gave up 7 bases and V 4 bases, and 2 bases lay outside the gene matches. CDR1 and CDR2 from the germline V gene are SGHKS and YYEKEE (reference sequence). The CDR3 is 13 residues long. The CDR3 here is CASSLGQGAGYTF. For the CDR3, the DNA is TGTGCCAGCAGCCTGGGACAGGGGGCTGGCTACACCTTC.

Written as DNA, the CDR3 is TGCGCCAGCAGCTTTTTAGGACAGGGGACTGGGGCCAACGTCCTGACTTTC. This translates into CASSFLGQGTGANVLTF. The chain links TRBV5-1 to TRBJ2-6, with 9 bases matching TRBD1. The CDR3 consists of 17 residues. V trimming: 2 bases; J trimming: 2 bases; junction bases outside the gene matches: 5. Germline V gives CDR1 SGHRS, CDR2 YFSETQ.

The gene calls are TRBV7-9 and TRBJ2-7; D possibly corresponds to TRBD2 (7 bases). Germline lookup yields CDR1 SEHNR and CDR2 FQNEAQ (reference sequence). Trimming left V 0 bases short and J 6 bases short, with 9 bases between. This CDR3 is 13 amino acids long. As DNA, the CDR3 is TGTGCCAGCAGCTTAGCGGGGGGGCTCGAGCAGTACTTC. Protein: CASSLAGGLEQYF.

This clone was seen just once. V gene TRBV6-5 combines with J gene TRBJ1-2; 8 nucleotides align to TRBD1. The germline gives CDR1 MNHEY, CDR2 SVGAGI. The V segment lost 10 bases and the J segment 7 bases; nucleotides outside the gene matches: 17. The CDR3 loop spans 15 amino acids. The CDR3 protein is CATAPPATGAAGYTF. In nucleotides, the CDR3 is TGTGCCACTGCCCCCCCCGCGACAGGGGCGGCTGGCTACACCTTC.

The chain carries TRBV30 and TRBJ1-1; 8 bases are a match to TRBD1. J was trimmed by 5 bases and V by 1 base; bases with no gene match: 6. The CDR3 is 14 residues long. CDR1 is GTSNPN and CDR2 is SVGIG in the germline V gene (reference sequence). The CDR3 is CAWSDGRGPTEAFF. The CDR3 region has the DNA TGTGCCTGGAGTGATGGCAGGGGGCCGACTGAAGCTTTCTTT.

This clone appeared a single time. CDR3: CASSPGQGRNSPLHF. The DNA of the CDR3 is TGTGCCAGCTCACCAGGGCAGGGGCGAAATTCACCCCTCCACTTT. This chain connects TRBV18 to TRBJ1-6, with D perhaps TRBD1 (6 bases). V dropped 2 bases and J dropped 7 bases, with 12 bases sitting between them. From germline, CDR1 is KGHSH and CDR2 LQKENI. The CDR3 loop spans 15 amino acids.

The chain couples TRBV5-1 to TRBJ2-3; D ambiguous. The V end was cut by 4 bases, the J end by 0 bases, with 9 bases between. The CDR3 totals 14 residues. Per germline, CDR1 SGHRS and CDR2 YFSETQ. The CDR3 spells CASSEDGSTDTQYF. The CDR3 nucleotides read TGCGCCAGCAGCGAGGATGGGAGCACAGATACGCAGTATTTT.

The chain uses TRBV19 and TRBJ2-1; TRBD2 aligns across 9 bases. The V gene's germline CDR1 is LNHDA and CDR2 SQIVND (reference sequence). J gave up 5 bases and V 1 base, and 3 bases lay outside the gene matches. The CDR3 sequence is 15 residues long. The CDR3 protein is CASSIGSGGNNEQFF. The DNA for the CDR3 is TGTGCCAGTAGTATAGGTAGCGGGGGCAACAATGAGCAGTTCTTC. The variable domain in full, completed from reference TRBV19 and TRBJ2-1, reads DGGITQSPKYLFRKEGQNVTLSCEQNLNHDAMYWYRQDPGQGLRLIYYSQIVNDFQKGDIAEGYSVSREKKESFPLTVTSAQKNPTAFYLCASSIGSGGNNEQFFGPGTRLTVL.

The V gene is TRBV11-2, the J gene TRBJ2-1; no clear D. There are 14 residues in the CDR3. Germline V gene lookup returns CDR1 SGHAT and CDR2 FQNNGV. Trimming removed 5 bases from V and 8 bases from J, with 16 bases in between. The CDR3 here is CASSPSRRPDEQFF. The CDR3 region has the DNA TGTGCCAGCAGCCCCTCCCGGCGGCCGGATGAGCAGTTCTTC.

J is TRBJ2-3 and V is TRBV6-1; 15 bases are shared with TRBD2. Germline values: CDR1 MNHNS, CDR2 SASEGT. V dropped 1 base and J dropped 5; count of bases not matched to a gene: 7. This CDR3 contains 18 residues. The CDR3 sequence: CASSEVPGLAGGLDTQYF. DNA of the CDR3: TGTGCCAGCAGTGAAGTCCCGGGACTAGCGGGGGGTCTAGATACGCAGTATTTT.

The chain employs TRBV5-1 and TRBJ2-1; D is possibly TRBD1 (5 bases). Trimming took off 4 bases at V and 2 bases at J, with 13 bases between the two ends. Germline CDR1 and CDR2: SGHRS and YFSETQ. The CDR3 has 15 amino acids. CDR3 in amino acids: CASSVTDFPYNEQFF. Written as DNA, the CDR3 is TGCGCCAGCAGCGTGACAGATTTCCCCTACAATGAGCAGTTCTTC.

CDR3 region: CSVPGQGEYEQYF. Written as DNA, the CDR3 is TGCAGCGTCCCCGGACAGGGCGAATACGAGCAGTACTTC. The rearrangement uses TRBV29-1 and TRBJ2-7, with 8 bases that match TRBD1. This CDR3 has 13 amino acids. The trim removed 6 bases at V and 4 bases at J, leaving 8 bases unmatched. Germline CDR1 reads SQVTM; CDR2 reads ANQGSEA.